Below, 15 T cell receptor beta chains from the same sample are listed, as sequenced in a study of response to subunit inactivated influenza vaccine. Each CDR3 protein gets one entry after TCRdb re-called the RT-PCR reads with MiXCR. The sample contains some 800,000 distinct CDR3 sequences, about 20% of which appear only once. The sample here was PBMCs from blood, taken 5 days after vaccination. The receptors were gathered from a man aged 50 to 59 who received an inactivated influenza vaccine.

The chain uses TRBV19 and TRBJ2-5, with TRBD1 matching over 7 bases. The V gene's germline CDR1 is LNHDA and CDR2 SQIVND (reference sequence). The CDR3 has 16 residues. V was pared by 3 bases and J by 4 bases, with 11 bases of the junction left unmatched. The CDR3 bases are TGTGCCAGTAGTATCTCTGGGACAGCGGTCGGAGAGACCCAGTACTTC. Amino acids: CASSISGTAVGETQYF.

Comment on this clonotype: As the CDR3 is not closed by the conserved phenylalanine or tryptophan, this likely results from a read error. The DNA is omitted, as the CDR3 cannot be located on it reliably, and the CDR3 follows TCRdb's listing. The rearrangement uses TRBV7-9 and TRBJ1-1. The germline gives CDR1 SEHNR, CDR2 FQNEAQ (reference sequence). The CDR3 contains 13 residues when both ends are counted. The CDR3 protein is CASSPPGHIGVTV.

CDR3 sequence (DNA): TGTGCCAGCAGCTTCCTGGCCACTGAAGCTTTCTTT. Amino acid sequence: CASSFLATEAFF. The chain couples TRBV7-9 to TRBJ1-1; the D is unclear. The CDR3 consists of 12 residues. Germline V lookup: CDR1 SEHNR, CDR2 FQNEAQ (reference sequence). V dropped 3 bases and J dropped 4 bases, with 6 bases sitting between them.

The chain combines TRBV28 with TRBJ1-2, with 9 positions matching TRBD1. CDR1 and CDR2 (germline): MDHEN, SYDVKM. The CDR3 runs to 15 residues. Losses at the gene ends were 7 bases for V and 1 base for J; bases not matched to a gene: 7. The CDR3 coding sequence is TGTGCCAGCACCCAATACAGGGGGCGTAACTATGGCTACACCTTC. It translates to CASTQYRGRNYGYTF.

This clonotype was recorded at least ten times. The chain combines TRBV5-1 with TRBJ2-7; D gene uncertain. CDR3 size: 14 residues. Trimming took 4 bases from V and 4 from J, leaving 15 bases between them. In germline, CDR1 is SGHRS, CDR2 YFSETQ. The chain's CDR3 is CASSMMMAEYEQYF. CDR3 bases: TGCGCCAGCAGCATGATGATGGCGGAGTACGAGCAGTACTTC.

This clonotype was counted only a few times. The chain combines TRBV7-2 with TRBJ2-1; D unclear. Germline assignment: CDR1 SGHTA and CDR2 FQGNSA. The germline V and J ends were trimmed by 5 bases and 9 bases, with 11 bases remaining between them. The CDR3 runs 12 residues. CDR3 sequence (DNA): TGTGCCAGCAGCCCAACGACGTCTGAGCAGTTCTTC. Its protein is CASSPTTSEQFF.

This clonotype showed up just a few times. The chain carries TRBV11-2 and TRBJ2-7; 9 bases are shared with TRBD2. CDR3 length equals 15 residues. V was pared by 1 base and J by 5 bases, with 6 bases of the junction left unmatched. The germline CDR1 and CDR2 sequences are SGHAT and FQNNGV. CDR3 bases: TGTGCCAGCAGCTTAGTCTCTAGCGGGACTGACGAGCAGTACTTC. This gives the protein CASSLVSSGTDEQYF.

The chain carries TRBV6-1 and TRBJ2-5; 8 positions match TRBD2. V was pared by 6 bases and J by 1 base, with 4 bases of the junction left unmatched. CDR1 and CDR2 (germline): MNHNS, SASEGT. The CDR3 length is 14 residues. CDR3 residues: CASRPGGAQETQYF. The CDR3, as DNA: TGTGCCAGCAGGCCCGGGGGGGCCCAAGAGACCCAGTACTTC.

This clonotype was seen many times. The chain carries TRBV6-1 and TRBJ1-1; TRBD1 matches 10 bases. The CDR3 has 14 residues. Germline V lookup: CDR1 MNHNS, CDR2 SASEGT. V lost 7 bases and J lost 6; bases outside the gene matches: 8. This CDR3 reads CASIPTGTGAEAFF. CDR3 DNA: TGTGCCAGCATTCCTACCGGGACAGGGGCTGAAGCTTTCTTT.

The rearrangement joins TRBV7-9 to TRBJ1-4; possibly TRBD1 for D (6 bases). V was cut by 5 bases and J by 7 bases, with 14 bases left in between. The CDR3 is made up of 14 amino acids. The germline CDR1 and CDR2 sequences are SEHNR and FQNEAQ (reference sequence). CDR3 coding DNA: TGTGCCAGCAGCATAGGGGGGAGCGGTGAAAAACTGTTTTTT. This encodes CASSIGGSGEKLFF.

The chain employs TRBV19 and TRBJ2-1; D is ambiguous. The CDR3 runs 12 residues. The V and J ends lost 6 bases and 5 bases respectively, with 8 bases between them. CDR1 and CDR2 (germline): LNHDA, SQIVND (reference sequence). CDR3 region: CASRKGNNEQFF. The CDR3 bases are TGTGCCAGTAGAAAGGGAAACAATGAGCAGTTCTTC.

This clonotype was seen a few times. V gene TRBV28 combines with J gene TRBJ2-7; D is perhaps TRBD2 (5 bases). V was clipped by 10 bases and J by 5 bases, with 15 bases between them. CDR1 is MDHEN, CDR2 SYDVKM, per germline. There are 12 residues in the CDR3. The CDR3 nucleotides read TGTGCCACCCGATTTGTGAGGGACGAGCAGTACTTC. It yields the protein CATRFVRDEQYF.

V gene TRBV28 combines with J gene TRBJ2-3; D is undetermined. This CDR3 spans 13 amino acids. The germline V gene encodes CDR1 MDHEN and CDR2 SYDVKM. V lost 6 bases, J lost 4 bases, and 11 bases lay in between. The CDR3 region is CASRYVSADTQYF. CDR3 nucleotides: TGTGCCAGCAGATACGTGTCGGCAGATACGCAGTATTTT.

This clonotype was counted only a few times. The chain has TRBV5-5 and TRBJ2-1; D is undetermined. The CDR3 loop spans 14 amino acids. The V end was cut by 4 bases, the J end by 10 bases, with 18 bases between. The germline CDR1 and CDR2 sequences are SGHKS and YYEKEE (reference sequence). The CDR3 spells CASSPPPRNEEQFF. The CDR3 DNA reads TGTGCCAGCAGCCCCCCCCCCCGAAATGAGGAGCAGTTCTTC.

The chain carries TRBV2 and TRBJ2-2; weak D call: TRBD2 (5 bases). The CDR3 extends over 16 amino acids. With 7 bases removed from V and 2 bases from J, the gap between germline ends came to 17 bases. Germline CDR1 is SNHLY and CDR2 is FYNNEI. The CDR3, as DNA: TGTGCCAGCATGACCCCCGGGATAATAAACACCGGGGAGCTGTTTTTT. It encodes CASMTPGIINTGELFF.